This T cell receptor (beta chain) was observed in a study of T cells after yellow fever vaccination. On the study more broadly: Preparation used SMART-Seq v4 Ultra Low Input for the low-cell-number fractions.

There are a few counts of this clonotype. Its specificity is unknown. By 5'RACE template switching, TCR cDNA was produced, with a universal primer site and UMIs added in the process. One entry per CDR3 protein, called by TCRdb with MiXCR from the 5' RACE reads. The sample carries more than 300,000 distinct CDR3 sequences, about 10% recorded once. The CDR3 covers 15 residues. Trimming left V 6 bases short and J 4 bases short, with 21 bases between. Germline values: CDR1 DFQATT, CDR2 SNEGSKA (reference sequence). General study results and limits: Peaking on day 5 versus 15, the secondary response was faster but weaker. It was a small share of clonotypes that appeared in both CD4 and CD8 compartments.

The sequences come from CD4+ T cells sorted from PBMCs, collected 45 days after the yellow fever booster vaccination. This TCR was recovered from a man aged 18 to 35 who received the YFV17D yellow fever vaccine. This rearrangement joins TRBV20-1 to TRBJ1-2; D gene uncertain. The chain's CDR3 is CSASPPGNPTYGYTF. The DNA of the CDR3 is TGCAGTGCCAGCCCTCCGGGGAACCCCACCTATGGCTACACCTTC.